The 18 T cell receptor delta chains listed next were all sequenced from one sample in a study of gamma-delta chains in newborns, infants, children. With CATT, TCRdb re-called clones from the reads. The table shows over a thousand delta-chain clones, with roughly 3% occurring only once. The sample was blood. The receptors stem from a child who was a newborn, infant or young child, either healthy, febrile or measles-vaccinated (not recorded which).

On this clone: Being one base from a much bigger clone, this may be a read error. The chain has TRDV2 and TRDJ3, with TRDD3 matching over 9 bases. The CDR3 is 19 amino acids. CDR1 and CDR2 from the germline V gene are GEAIGNYY and EKD. In DNA, the CDR3 is TGTGCCTGTGACACCGTTTTGGGGGATAGCTCCCGGGACACCCGACAGATGTTTTTC. Encoded protein: CACDTVLGDSSRDTRQMFF.

Comments on this clone: Just one base apart from a much larger clone, this may be a read error. This chain's CDR3 is CALGELGFLRYWGILTARLFF. The CDR3, as DNA: TGTGCTCTTGGGGAATTGGGGTTCCTACGGTACTGGGGGATTCTGACAGCACGACTCTTCTTT. This chain uses TRDV1 with TRDJ2, with 10 bases identical to TRDD3. This CDR3 is 21 amino acids long. CDR1 is TSWWSYY, CDR2 QGS, per germline.

This clone was seen more than once but under ten times. Possible read error: a much larger clone is one base away. This CDR3 reads CAPGELTGGYALSDKLIF. The CDR3 DNA reads as TGTGCTCCTGGGGAACTAACTGGGGGATACGCGTTGAGCGATAAACTCATCTTT. J is TRDJ1 and V is TRDV1, with 13 bases fitting TRDD3. The CDR3 spans 18 residues. CDR1 and CDR2 from the germline V gene are TSWWSYY and QGS.

Sample share makes this clone large (0.1 to 1%). The chain uses TRDV2 and TRDJ1, with 7 bases fitting TRDD2. This CDR3 contains 17 residues. CDR1 GEAIGNYY and CDR2 EKD come from the germline V gene. V was pared by 3 bases and J by 4 bases, with 16 bases of the junction left unmatched. This chain's CDR3 is CACDSIPTVRKGDKLIF. CDR3 DNA: TGTGCCTGTGACTCAATTCCTACTGTACGAAAAGGCGATAAACTCATCTTT.

This clone was seen only a few times. A far larger clone differs by one base, so this is likely a read error. Within the sample, other DNA sequences also encode this same CDR3. This chain connects TRDV2 to TRDJ1; TRDD3 matches 8 bases. The CDR3 sequence is 21 residues long. The V gene's germline CDR1 is GEAIGNYY and CDR2 EKD. The CDR3 nucleotides read TGTGCCTGTGACACCGTGGCCCTCCCGGCGGGGGATAAAAGGGACACCGATAAACTCATCTTC. Its translation is CACDTVALPAGDKRDTDKLIF.

This clone showed up just a few times. One junction end disagrees with the germline gene, perhaps due to a read error. This chain connects TRDV2 to TRDJ3, with D perhaps assigned TRDD2 or TRDD3 (5 bases each). CDR1 is GEAIGNYY, CDR2 EKD, per germline. CDR3 size: 19 residues. CDR3 protein: CACDMTSGGGSWDTRQTFF. The CDR3 DNA sequence: TGTGCCTGTGACATGACTTCCGGAGGGGGCTCCTGGGACACCCGACAGACGTTTTTC.

The chain employs TRDV2 and TRDJ3; 8 nucleotides match TRDD3. CDR1 and CDR2 (germline): GEAIGNYY, EKD. The CDR3 contains 19 residues. The ends lost 3 bases at V and 0 bases at J; junction bases unmatched: 9. In DNA form, the CDR3 reads TGTGCCTGTGACCCCGTACTGGGGGTGTCCTCCTGGGACACCCGACAGATGTTTTTC. This gives the protein CACDPVLGVSSWDTRQMFF.

A word on this clone: A far larger clone is one base from this, pointing to a likely read error. The genes are TRDV2 and TRDJ1, with 7 bases lining up with TRDD3. The V gene's germline CDR1 is GEAIGNYY and CDR2 EKD. This CDR3 comprises 18 residues. The CDR3 sequence is CACGTVGRGIEYTDKLIF. DNA for the CDR3: TGTGCCTGTGGCACCGTGGGCCGGGGGATCGAGTACACCGATAAACTCATCTTT.

Note on this clone: A much larger clone lies one base from this, so it may be a read error. V usage is TRDV2 and J usage is TRDJ1; 13 bases match TRDD3. Looked up from germline, CDR1 is GEAIGNYY and CDR2 is EKD. This CDR3 has 19 residues. The CDR3 loop reads CACDTVLGDTRPYTNKLIF. CDR3 DNA sequence: TGTGCCTGTGACACCGTACTGGGGGATACGCGCCCCTACACCAATAAACTCATCTTT.

By share of the sample, this clone is large. Different DNA sequences within this sample yield the same CDR3. The rearrangement joins TRDV2 to TRDJ2; 9 nucleotides align to TRDD3. V shed 0 bases and J 0 bases; nucleotides not matched to a gene: 7. Germline loops: CDR1 GEAIGNYY, CDR2 EKD. This CDR3 has 18 amino acids. In DNA, the CDR3 is TGTGCCTGTGACACCGTACTGGGGGACCCTGCTTTGACAGCACAACTCTTCTTT. Translating it yields CACDTVLGDPALTAQLFF.

In its sample, this clone was seen a few times. This sequence may be a read error, since a much larger clone differs from it by one base. In the same sample, other DNA sequences code for this CDR3. The genes are TRDV2 and TRDJ1, with 10 bases lining up with TRDD3. This CDR3 has 18 amino acids. Germline CDR1 is GEAIGNYY and CDR2 is EKD. V was clipped by 4 bases and J by 5 bases; unmatched bases: 18. CDR3 sequence: CACESLGTGGCVTDKLIF. In nucleotides, the CDR3 is TGTGCCTGTGAGTCCCTCGGTACTGGGGGATGTGTCACTGATAAACTCATCTTT.

A remark on this clone: This likely came from a read error, as a far larger clone is one base away. Other DNA sequences within the sample encode an identical CDR3. The J gene is TRDJ3, the V gene TRDV2, with TRDD3 matching over 8 bases. The germline CDR1 and CDR2 sequences are GEAIGNYY and EKD. With V trimmed by 2 bases and J by 0 bases, 5 bases remained unmatched. The CDR3 length is 18 residues. The CDR3 nucleotides read TGTGCCTGTGACAGTACTGGGGGGTACTCCTGGGACACCCGACAGATGTTTTTC. It translates to CACDSTGGYSWDTRQMFF.

There are a few counts of this clone. This likely stems from a read error, as it lies one base from a far larger clone. The V and J genes are TRDV2 and TRDJ3; 7 bases line up with TRDD3. This CDR3 comprises 18 residues. The germline CDR1 and CDR2 sequences are GEAIGNYY and EKD. V lost 5 bases and J lost 0; bases outside the gene matches: 9. CDR3 coding DNA: TGTGCCTGTGGCAGTACTGGGGATAGCTCCTGGGACACCCGACAGATGTTTTTC. The encoded protein is CACGSTGDSSWDTRQMFF.

About this clone itself: This DNA translates differently at residue 10 from the TCRdb protein, which is that of a much larger clone; a read error is likely, and the protein shown is the DNA's own translation. The V and J genes are TRDV2 and TRDJ3; 8 bases are shared with TRDD3. Germline assignment: CDR1 GEAIGNYY and CDR2 EKD. The CDR3 loop spans 16 amino acids. The CDR3 loop is CACDLGGSWGTRQMFF. The DNA for the CDR3 is TGTGCCTGTGACCTTGGGGGATCCTGGGGCACCCGACAGATGTTTTTC.

Remarks on this clone: TCRdb has a much larger clone's protein, which differs at residue 12 from the translation of this DNA, likely because of a read error; what is shown is the protein translated from the DNA. The chain recombines TRDV2 with TRDJ1; 11 bases map to TRDD3. CDR1 and CDR2 from the germline V gene are GEAIGNYY and EKD. This CDR3 is 16 amino acids long. The CDR3 here is CACEKLGDKETGKLIF. CDR3 nucleotide sequence: TGTGCCTGCGAAAAACTGGGGGATAAGGAGACCGGTAAACTCATCTTT.

About this clone: This likely reflects a read error, since a far larger clone is one base away. This specimen includes other DNA sequences encoding the same CDR3. The chain recombines TRDV2 with TRDJ2; 10 bases are shared with TRDD3. V was clipped by 0 bases and J by 2 bases; unmatched bases: 2. The germline gives CDR1 GEAIGNYY, CDR2 EKD. This CDR3 is 16 amino acids long. CDR3: CACDTVGDTLTAQLFF. The CDR3 DNA reads as TGTGCCTGTGACACCGTGGGGGATACCTTGACAGCACAACTCTTCTTT.

About this clone: A much larger clonotype is one base distant, so this may be a read error. Other DNA sequences from this sample encode an identical CDR3 as well. This sequence joins TRDV2 and TRDJ1; 10 positions match TRDD3. The germline V gene has CDR1 GEAIGNYY and CDR2 EKD. There are 14 residues in the CDR3. CDR3 bases: TGTGCCTGTGACACCTGGGGGATACCCGACAAACTCATCTTT. Protein: CACDTWGIPDKLIF.

By sample share, this clone is hyperexpanded (1% or more). The sample holds other DNA sequences that translate to the same CDR3. The CDR3 DNA reads as TGTGCCTGTGACAATATTGGATCTTACACCGATAAACTCATCTTT. Its translation: CACDNIGSYTDKLIF. The chain is built from TRDV2 and TRDJ1; D is uncertain. Germline CDR1 reads GEAIGNYY; CDR2 reads EKD. The V and J ends lost 2 bases and 0 bases respectively, with 12 bases between them. The CDR3 extends over 15 amino acids.